These 24 T cell receptor beta chains share one sample of origin, sequenced in a study of T-cell memory formation after mild COVID-19. MiXCR was run by TCRdb on the 5' RACE reads, yielding one entry per CDR3 protein. This table holds more than 10,000 distinct CDR3 sequences, more than 12% found once. The specimen sequenced was PBMCs or a T cell subset sorted from them (not recorded which). The receptors originated from a man between 18 and 35 years old who had mild COVID-19 (a few samples of this study predate the infection). Cell type and time point are not known.

The V call is TRBV10-3, the J call TRBJ2-1; D tentatively reads TRBD1 or TRBD2 (5 bases each). In germline, CDR1 is ENHRY, CDR2 SYGVKD. Trimming pared 6 bases from V and 6 bases from J, leaving 12 bases between. The CDR3 is 13 residues long. CDR3 residues: CAISLDSGNEQFF. The CDR3 DNA reads TGTGCCATCAGCCTCGACAGCGGCAATGAGCAGTTCTTC.

The chain uses TRBV4-1 and TRBJ2-2; no reliable D call. The CDR3 is 16 residues long. V lost 7 bases, J lost 9 bases, and 24 bases lay in between. Per germline, CDR1 MGHRA and CDR2 YSYEKL. CDR3 residues: CASIQLDTLPRRELFF. Here the CDR3 DNA reads TGCGCCAGCATCCAGCTAGACACGCTCCCCCGCCGGGAGCTGTTTTTT.

This clonotype is categorized as medium-sized (0.01 to 0.1%). V gene TRBV7-8 combines with J gene TRBJ1-5; D possibly corresponds to TRBD1 (6 bases). The germline V gene encodes CDR1 SGHVS and CDR2 FQNEAQ. V lost 3 bases to trimming and J lost 2 bases, with 17 bases between them. This CDR3 is built from 17 residues. CDR3 amino acids: CASSFKDRPFGNQPQHF. CDR3 DNA: TGTGCCAGCAGCTTCAAAGACAGGCCCTTCGGCAATCAGCCCCAGCATTTT.

The sample holds many counts of this clonotype. The chain carries TRBV12-3 or TRBV12-4 and TRBJ2-3; TRBD2 matches 15 bases. The CDR3 totals 21 residues. Germline trimming cut 6 bases from V and 1 base from J; bases unmatched to any gene: 17. Here the CDR3 DNA reads TGTGCCAGCAGCCTCGCGGAACTGGGACTAGCGGGGGGCCAGGGCACAGATACGCAGTATTTT. This sequence encodes CASSLAELGLAGGQGTDTQYF.

The chain has TRBV4-1 and TRBJ1-2; tentative D call: TRBD1 (6 bases). The CDR3 extends over 18 amino acids. V was pared by 4 bases and J by 0 bases, with 21 bases between. CDR1 is MGHRA, CDR2 YSYEKL, per germline. The CDR3: CASSPYRDRPRTNYGYTF. CDR3 DNA sequence: TGCGCCAGCAGCCCATACAGGGACCGCCCCAGAACTAACTATGGCTACACCTTC.

This clonotype was recorded at least ten times. The J gene is TRBJ2-4, the V gene TRBV7-9; maybe TRBD2 (6 bases). V was shortened by 3 bases and J by 0 bases, with 12 bases between the two germline ends. This CDR3 is built from 16 residues. Per the germline V gene, CDR1 is SEHNR and CDR2 is FQNEAQ (reference sequence). Here the CDR3 DNA reads TGTGCCAGCAGCTTTGGGAGGACCCTAGCCAAAAACATTCAGTACTTC. Its protein product is CASSFGRTLAKNIQYF. Supplemented by reference TRBV7-9 and TRBJ2-4, the full variable domain reads DTGVSQNPRHKITKRGQNVTFRCDPISEHNRLYWYRQTLGQGPEFLTYFQNEAQLEKSRLLSDRFSAERPKGSFSTLEIQRTEQGDSAMYLCASSFGRTLAKNIQYFGAGTRLSVL.

At least ten counts were recorded for this clonotype. The CDR3 DNA reads TGTGCCAGCAGCCCAAGACTAGTCGTAGGGATCGAGCAGTACTTC. It encodes CASSPRLVVGIEQYF. The V and J genes are TRBV7-9 and TRBJ2-7, with D perhaps matching TRBD2 (6 bases). CDR1 and CDR2 from the germline V gene are SEHNR and FQNEAQ (reference sequence). Trimming took off 5 bases at V and 6 bases at J, with 20 bases between the two ends. The CDR3 spans 15 residues.

This chain joins TRBV2 and TRBJ2-7; possibly TRBD1 for D (7 bases). The CDR3 runs to 14 residues. V lost 6 bases and J 4 bases, leaving 16 bases between the germline ends. Germline V gives CDR1 SNHLY, CDR2 FYNNEI. CDR3: CASRGGQTIYEQYF. The CDR3 coding sequence is TGTGCCAGCAGGGGGGGACAGACGATTTACGAGCAGTACTTC.

The rearrangement links TRBV9 to TRBJ2-5, with D possibly matching TRBD2 (7 bases). Looked up from germline, CDR1 is SGDLS and CDR2 is YYNGEE. The CDR3 length is 16 residues. The V end was cut by 3 bases, the J end by 5 bases, with 20 bases between. This CDR3 is CASSARGDIIRETQYF. In DNA, the CDR3 is TGTGCCAGCAGCGCCCGGGGGGACATAATAAGGGAGACCCAGTACTTC.

The chain is built from TRBV7-3 and TRBJ2-3, with 10 nucleotides matching TRBD2. V dropped 5 bases and J dropped 4; count of bases not matched to a gene: 6. This CDR3 spans 15 amino acids. CDR1 is SGHTA, CDR2 FQGTGA, per germline. Here the CDR3 reads CASSPLAGRADTQYF. CDR3 sequence (DNA): TGTGCCAGCAGCCCACTAGCGGGACGCGCAGATACGCAGTATTTT.

Ten or more counts support this clonotype. The chain employs TRBV4-1 and TRBJ2-1, with 7 bases fitting TRBD1. The germline V gene encodes CDR1 MGHRA and CDR2 YSYEKL. Trimming at V came to 1 base and at J to 8 bases, leaving 8 bases not matched to a gene. CDR3 length equals 15 residues. The CDR3 bases are TGCGCCAGCAGCCAAGGCAAGGGGGCTGGCGATGAGCAGTTCTTC. Translated, it gives CASSQGKGAGDEQFF.

This clonotype was detected many times. This chain connects TRBV6-2 or TRBV6-3 to TRBJ2-5; 8 positions match TRBD2. The CDR3 is 15 residues long. V shed 6 bases, J shed 2 bases, and the junction held 8 bases outside the gene matches. Germline CDR1 reads MNHEY; CDR2 reads SVGEGT. The chain's CDR3 is CASRLRLAPQETQYF. DNA for the CDR3: TGTGCCAGCAGGCTCCGACTAGCGCCTCAAGAGACCCAGTACTTC.

This clonotype was seen repeatedly, ten times or more. This chain joins TRBV12-3 or TRBV12-4 and TRBJ1-6, with unresolved D. This CDR3 is 17 amino acids long. Trimming stripped 2 bases from V and 10 bases from J, with 21 bases between. The CDR3 DNA is TGTGCCAGCAGTTTAAACCCGGTCTTCTCGACCCTCTCACCCCTCCACTTT. Translating gives CASSLNPVFSTLSPLHF.

The chain combines TRBV20-1 with TRBJ2-5; D remains unclear. CDR1 and CDR2 (germline): DFQATT, SNEGSKA (reference sequence). The CDR3 has 11 residues. V was pared by 5 bases and J by 5 bases, with 9 bases between. The CDR3 DNA is TGCAGTGCTCGGGCCCCGGAGACCCAGTACTTC. Its translation is CSARAPETQYF.

The rearrangement uses TRBV5-1 and TRBJ2-5, with 7 bases matching TRBD2. The CDR3 is made up of 13 amino acids. With 4 bases clipped from V and 3 bases from J, the junction kept 3 bases outside the gene matches. Germline assignment: CDR1 SGHRS and CDR2 YFSETQ. The CDR3 is CASSASGKETQYF. CDR3 DNA sequence: TGCGCCAGCAGCGCTAGCGGTAAAGAGACCCAGTACTTC.

This chain links TRBV4-3 with TRBJ2-1; 10 bases match TRBD1. J was trimmed by 3 bases and V by 1 base; bases with no gene match: 0. Germline V CDR1 and CDR2: LGHNA, YSLEER. The CDR3 covers 15 residues. CDR3 residues: CASSQGTGGYNEQFF. The CDR3, as DNA: TGCGCCAGCAGCCAAGGGACAGGGGGCTACAATGAGCAGTTCTTC.

This clonotype appeared many times. The genes are TRBV7-9 and TRBJ1-2; D uncertain. CDR1 and CDR2 (germline): SEHNR, FQNEAQ (reference sequence). Trimming took 5 bases from V and 0 from J, leaving 13 bases between them. This CDR3 comprises 15 residues. The CDR3 DNA sequence: TGTGCCAGCAGCAAAAGACTGCTAGCTAACTATGGCTACACCTTC. Its translation is CASSKRLLANYGYTF. Combining the CDR3 with reference TRBV7-9 and TRBJ1-2 gives the whole variable domain DTGVSQNPRHKITKRGQNVTFRCDPISEHNRLYWYRQTLGQGPEFLTYFQNEAQLEKSRLLSDRFSAERPKGSFSTLEIQRTEQGDSAMYLCASSKRLLANYGYTFGSGTRLTVV.

This clonotype was found many times. V usage is TRBV7-6 and J usage is TRBJ2-5; perhaps TRBD2 as D (7 bases). Trimming left V 5 bases short and J 5 bases short, with 15 bases between. Germline V CDR1 and CDR2: SGHVS, FNYEAQ. This CDR3 has 14 residues. CDR3 in DNA: TGTGCCAGCAGCCCAGGAGGGGGAGGGGAGACCCAGTACTTC. Amino acid sequence: CASSPGGGGETQYF.

This clonotype has a count of ten or more. The chain recombines TRBV4-1 with TRBJ2-1; 13 nucleotides agree with TRBD2. With 4 bases clipped from V and 11 bases from J, the junction kept 8 bases outside the gene matches. The germline CDR1 and CDR2 sequences are MGHRA and YSYEKL. CDR3 length: 15 amino acids. Written as DNA, the CDR3 is TGCGCCAGCAGCCGCCTACGACTAGCGGGGGGAAAGCAGTTCTTC. Its protein is CASSRLRLAGGKQFF.

This chain uses TRBV11-2 with TRBJ2-7, with D possibly being TRBD2 (6 bases). The CDR3 totals 17 residues. Germline V gene lookup returns CDR1 SGHAT and CDR2 FQNNGV. Trimming removed 2 bases at V and 3 bases at J, with 20 bases between. The CDR3 loop reads CASSLNSPSGAFYEQYV. Written as DNA, the CDR3 is TGTGCCAGCAGCTTAAATTCCCCCTCGGGAGCCTTCTACGAGCAGTACGTC.

A few counts support this clonotype. The chain combines TRBV19 with TRBJ1-4; the D gene is possibly TRBD1 (6 bases). CDR1 LNHDA and CDR2 SQIVND come from the germline V gene (reference sequence). Trimming removed 9 bases from V and 7 bases from J, with 15 bases in between. CDR3 length: 13 residues. CDR3 in DNA: TGTGCCAGCCACAGGGAGGGAGGTGAAAAACTGTTTTTT. Its protein product is CASHREGGEKLFF.

The J gene is TRBJ2-5, the V gene TRBV7-6; the D is unclear. CDR3 size: 13 residues. Germline values: CDR1 SGHVS, CDR2 FNYEAQ. Trimming shortened V by 0 bases and J by 2 bases, and 4 bases separated the two germline ends. CDR3 in amino acids: CASSLAPQETQYF. CDR3 coding DNA: TGTGCCAGCAGCTTAGCCCCTCAAGAGACCCAGTACTTC.

This clonotype was picked up many times. This chain joins TRBV6-6 and TRBJ1-3; possibly TRBD1 for D (5 bases). With 2 bases removed from V and 1 base from J, the gap between germline ends came to 15 bases. The germline V gene has CDR1 MNHNY and CDR2 SVGAGI (reference sequence). The CDR3 is 17 amino acids. CDR3 region: CASSYNLAGLSGNTIYF. The CDR3 DNA reads as TGTGCCAGCAGTTACAATTTAGCAGGGCTTTCTGGAAACACCATATATTTT.

The sample holds many counts of this clonotype. The chain is built from TRBV5-6 and TRBJ2-5; 14 nucleotides align to TRBD2. CDR3 length: 15 residues. In germline, CDR1 is SGHDT, CDR2 YYEEEE. Losses at the gene ends were 6 bases for V and 4 bases for J; bases not matched to a gene: 5. This CDR3 reads CASTRLAGGRETQYF. The CDR3 bases are TGTGCCAGCACCCGACTAGCGGGGGGGAGAGAGACCCAGTACTTC.